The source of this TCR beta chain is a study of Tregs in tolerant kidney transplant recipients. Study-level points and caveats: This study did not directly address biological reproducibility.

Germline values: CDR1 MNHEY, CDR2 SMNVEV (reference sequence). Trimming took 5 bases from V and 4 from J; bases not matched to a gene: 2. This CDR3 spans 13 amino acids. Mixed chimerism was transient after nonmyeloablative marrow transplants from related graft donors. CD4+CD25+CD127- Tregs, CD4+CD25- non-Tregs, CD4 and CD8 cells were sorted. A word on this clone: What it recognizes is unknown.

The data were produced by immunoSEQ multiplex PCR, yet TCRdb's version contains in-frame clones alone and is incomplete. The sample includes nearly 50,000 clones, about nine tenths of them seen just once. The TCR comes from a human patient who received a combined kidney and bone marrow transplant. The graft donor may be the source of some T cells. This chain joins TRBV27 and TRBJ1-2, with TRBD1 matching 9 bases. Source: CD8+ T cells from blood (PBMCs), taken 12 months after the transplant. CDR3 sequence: CASSLTGGYGYTF. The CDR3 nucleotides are TGTGCCAGCAGTCTGACAGGGGGCTATGGCTACACCTTC.